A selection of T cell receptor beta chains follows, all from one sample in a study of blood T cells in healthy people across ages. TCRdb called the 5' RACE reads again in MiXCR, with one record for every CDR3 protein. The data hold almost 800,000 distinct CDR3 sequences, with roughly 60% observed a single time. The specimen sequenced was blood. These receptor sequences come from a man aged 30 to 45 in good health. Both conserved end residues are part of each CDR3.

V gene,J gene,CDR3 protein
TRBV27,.,CASSSAATSYEQYF
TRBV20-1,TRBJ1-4,CSASSGCKLFF
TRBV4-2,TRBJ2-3,CASSQASGVTDTQYF
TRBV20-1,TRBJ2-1,CSASPGTSSYEQFF
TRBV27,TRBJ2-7,CASSLDPAYEQYF
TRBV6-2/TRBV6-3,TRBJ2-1,CASSFPGRGRNEQFF
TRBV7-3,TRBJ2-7,CASSLTGVFSYEQYF
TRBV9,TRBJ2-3,CASSVDGRYTDTQYF
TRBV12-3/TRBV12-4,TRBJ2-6,CASSFVGRRGANVLTF
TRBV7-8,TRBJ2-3,CASSGGLAGNTDTQYF
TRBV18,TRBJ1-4,CASSPSDGEKLFF
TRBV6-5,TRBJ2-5,CASSYQGLGTQYF
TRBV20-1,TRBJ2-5,CSARDHTIQETQYF
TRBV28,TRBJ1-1,CASSFADRVTVAFF
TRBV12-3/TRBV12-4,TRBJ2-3,CASMRDTDTQYF
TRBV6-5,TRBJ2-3,CASSYGTSGPEKSTDTQYF
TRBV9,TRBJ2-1,CASSVRLAGVEVVGNEQFF
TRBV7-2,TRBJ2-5,CASSERDQRGQYF
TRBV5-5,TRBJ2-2,CASSPGLAGLTGELFF
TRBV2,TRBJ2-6,CASSKGLRGANVLTF
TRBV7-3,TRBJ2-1,CASSPDRGSLLNEQFF
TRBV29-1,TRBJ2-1,CSVDRNEQFF
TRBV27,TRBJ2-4,CASRPQFGGITKNIQYF
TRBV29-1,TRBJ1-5,CSVGFRGQPQHF
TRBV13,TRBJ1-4,CASSLAGHHPDEKLFF
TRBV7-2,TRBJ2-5,CASSRAGLAGRYQETQYF
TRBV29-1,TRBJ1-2,CSVVGNGYTF
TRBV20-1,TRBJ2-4,CSAGKDSPHRNIQYF
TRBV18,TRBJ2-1,CASSPRQASDNEQFF
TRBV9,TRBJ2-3,CASSVASGFSDTQYF
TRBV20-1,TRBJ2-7,CSASSDQGTYEQYF
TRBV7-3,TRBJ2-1,CASSLVGTSGSHEQFF
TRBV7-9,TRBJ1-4,CASSVTGTGVEKLFF
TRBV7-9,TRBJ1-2,CASSLPEGPLYGYTF
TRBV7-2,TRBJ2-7,CASSRIAGGSYEQYF
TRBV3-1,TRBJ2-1,CASSQGATIRGNEQFF
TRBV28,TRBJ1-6,CASKAGMRLYNSPLHF
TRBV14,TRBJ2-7,CASSPAPRAGSAPEQYF
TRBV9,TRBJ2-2,CVSSVSTSGDTGELFF
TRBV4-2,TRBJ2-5,CASSPGDQAGVQTQYF
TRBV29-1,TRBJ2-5,CSVRVAATQETQYF
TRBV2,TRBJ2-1,CASRESSYNEQFF
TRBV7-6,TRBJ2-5,CASSSTETQYF
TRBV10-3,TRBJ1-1,CAISEAGVGHAEAFF
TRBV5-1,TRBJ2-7,CASSPSPGQAYEQYF
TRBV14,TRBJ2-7,CASSQDLNYEQYF
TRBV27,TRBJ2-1,CASNDLRGEQFF
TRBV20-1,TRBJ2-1,CSARELGGQPYNEQFF
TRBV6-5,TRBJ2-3,CASSYVKGPHSSSTDTQYF
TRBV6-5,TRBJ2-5,CASSYSPGLREETQYF
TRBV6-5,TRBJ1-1,CASSRRRESEAFF
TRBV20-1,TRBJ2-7,CSARASSGIYEQYF
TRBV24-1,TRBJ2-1,CATSASGSIDEQFF
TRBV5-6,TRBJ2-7,CASSLIPSETSYEQYF
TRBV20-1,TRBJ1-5,CSATPGGGSGQPQHF
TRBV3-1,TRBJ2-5,CASSQDRTSGTQETQYF
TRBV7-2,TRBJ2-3,CASSLANSGGTYTQYF
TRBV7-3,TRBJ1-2,CASSLVVRWGITHPNYGYTF
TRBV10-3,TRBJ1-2,CAISDGGSNYGYTF
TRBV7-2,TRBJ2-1,CASTWTGGGQQFF